This T cell receptor (beta chain) was captured by sequencing in a study of identical twins. Overall study results and limits: The study drew conclusions from cross-sectional statistical analysis, not from following the same donors. While abundant cord blood beta clonotypes carried fewer insertions, memory repertoires showed no such pattern.

This clonotype turned up a few times. The antigen is unknown. V shed 4 bases and J 0 bases; nucleotides not matched to a gene: 6. The V gene's germline CDR1 is MNHEY and CDR2 SMNVEV (reference sequence). The CDR3 runs 15 residues. Healthy Caucasians alone served as donors. Addition of a universal primer site occurred through template switching, and cDNA carried unique molecular identifiers. A single record per CDR3 protein comes from TCRdb applying MiXCR to the 5' RACE reads. The sample holds 250,000 or so distinct CDR3 sequences, 6% to 8.5% seen once. The same sample was also studied in work on yellow fever vaccine responses in identical twins.

The gene calls are TRBV27 and TRBJ2-7, with 7 positions matching TRBD2. The TCR comes from a woman younger than 35 in good health. Sequencing was done on a sample of CD8+ T cells sorted from blood. This chain's CDR3 is CASSWTRHPSYEQYF. DNA for the CDR3: TGTGCCAGCAGTTGGACTAGGCACCCCTCCTACGAGCAGTACTTC.